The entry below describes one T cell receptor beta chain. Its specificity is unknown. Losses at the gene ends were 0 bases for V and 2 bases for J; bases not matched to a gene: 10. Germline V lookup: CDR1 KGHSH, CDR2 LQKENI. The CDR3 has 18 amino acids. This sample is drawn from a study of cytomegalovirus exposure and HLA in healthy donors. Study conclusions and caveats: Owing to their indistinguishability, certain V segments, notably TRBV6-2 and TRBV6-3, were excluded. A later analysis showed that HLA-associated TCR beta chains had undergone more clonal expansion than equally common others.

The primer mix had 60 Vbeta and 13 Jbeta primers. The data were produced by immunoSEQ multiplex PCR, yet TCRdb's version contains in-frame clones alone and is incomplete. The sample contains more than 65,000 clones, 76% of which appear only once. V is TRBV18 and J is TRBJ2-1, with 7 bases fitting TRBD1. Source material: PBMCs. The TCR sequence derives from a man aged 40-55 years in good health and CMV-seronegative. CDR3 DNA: TGTGCCAGCTCACCACCTCGCTTCAGCCAGGGGGCCTACAATGAGCAGTTCTTC. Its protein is CASSPPRFSQGAYNEQFF.